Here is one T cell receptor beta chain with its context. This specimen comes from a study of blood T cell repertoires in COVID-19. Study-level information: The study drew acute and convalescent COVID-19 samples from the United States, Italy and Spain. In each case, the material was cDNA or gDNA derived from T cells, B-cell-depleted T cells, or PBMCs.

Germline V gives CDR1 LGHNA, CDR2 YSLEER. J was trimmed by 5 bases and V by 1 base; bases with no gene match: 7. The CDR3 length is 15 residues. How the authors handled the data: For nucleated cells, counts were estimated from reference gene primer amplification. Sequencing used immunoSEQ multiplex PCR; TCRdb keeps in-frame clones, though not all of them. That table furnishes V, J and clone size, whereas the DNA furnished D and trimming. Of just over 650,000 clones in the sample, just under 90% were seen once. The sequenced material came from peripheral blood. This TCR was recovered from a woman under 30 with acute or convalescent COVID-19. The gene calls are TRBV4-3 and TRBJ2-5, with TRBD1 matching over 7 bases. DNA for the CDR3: TGCGCCAGCAGCCAAGGGAACAGGGGTGGGGAGACCCAGTACTTC. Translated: CASSQGNRGGETQYF.